The sequence of this T cell receptor (beta chain) was determined in a study of post-analysis software for immune sequencing data. The study's findings and limits: Patients showed TRBV5-6, TRBV5-1 and TRBV20-1 among a few TRBV segments more frequent than in controls. Samples made in the same batch grouped tightly together by F measure. Normalized Chao1 diversity in multiple sclerosis patients fell significantly below that of controls.

The CDR3 loop spans 13 amino acids. Germline trimming cut 7 bases from V and 7 bases from J; bases unmatched to any gene: 9. Germline CDR1 SQVTM, CDR2 ANQGSEA. Comment on this clonotype: What it binds is not known.

The TCR beta cDNA libraries carried unique molecular identifiers. Input amounts of 1 to 10 million T cells were used. These gave around 500,000 cDNA molecules, so each molecule approximated one T cell. MiXCR was run by TCRdb on the PCR reads, yielding one entry per CDR3 protein. The repertoire holds 650,000 to 850,000 distinct CDR3 sequences, with around 42% as singletons. Material: blood. This clonotype originated in a girl aged 10-17 years with multiple sclerosis. The chain combines TRBV29-1 with TRBJ2-3; 9 bases match TRBD1. CDR3 region: CSGHGQGTNTQYF. DNA for the CDR3: TGCAGCGGCCATGGACAGGGGACGAATACGCAGTATTTT.